The clone carrying this TCR beta chain was seen a single time. Its antigen is undetermined. Germline loops: CDR1 SGHDT, CDR2 YYEEEE. The trim removed 0 bases at V and 8 bases at J, leaving 6 bases unmatched. The CDR3 has 14 residues. These data originate in a study of cytomegalovirus exposure and HLA in healthy donors. The study ran its PCR with 60 Vbeta and 13 Jbeta primers. Clones were sequenced by immunoSEQ multiplex PCR, and TCRdb holds only the in-frame ones, with some missing. The table shows over 50,000 clones, with roughly 90% occurring only once. Study-wide results and limits: The authors later linked a missense DCLRE1C variant to TCR beta V- and J-gene trimming. Immune exposure information available was restricted to CMV serostatus. What a later analysis showed was that several of the most significant clusters appeared linked to common viral pathogens. There were some public TCRs occurring in many donors, but most TCR sequences were rare.

The sample comprised PBMCs. This TCR was sampled from a man aged 25 to 40 in good health and CMV-seropositive. J is TRBJ1-2 and V is TRBV5-6, with 8 bases that match TRBD1. CDR3 loop: CASSLGQGAEGYTF. The CDR3 bases are TGTGCCAGCAGCTTGGGTCAGGGGGCAGAGGGCTACACCTTC.